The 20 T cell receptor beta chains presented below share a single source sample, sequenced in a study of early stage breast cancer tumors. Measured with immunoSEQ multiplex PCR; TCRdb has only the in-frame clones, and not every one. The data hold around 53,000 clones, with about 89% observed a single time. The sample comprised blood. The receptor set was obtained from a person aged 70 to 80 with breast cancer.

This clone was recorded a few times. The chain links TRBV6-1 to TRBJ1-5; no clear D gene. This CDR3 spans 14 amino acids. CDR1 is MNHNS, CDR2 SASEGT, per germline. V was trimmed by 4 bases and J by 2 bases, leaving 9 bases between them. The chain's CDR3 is CASSAQAGNQPQHF. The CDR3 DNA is TGTGCCAGCAGTGCTCAGGCCGGCAATCAGCCCCAGCATTTT.

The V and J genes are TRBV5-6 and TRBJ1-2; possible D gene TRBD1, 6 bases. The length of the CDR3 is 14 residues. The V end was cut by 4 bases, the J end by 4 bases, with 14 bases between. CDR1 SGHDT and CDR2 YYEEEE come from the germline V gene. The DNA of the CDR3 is TGTGCCAGCAGCCGACCGACAGGAGCCTATGGCTACACCTTC. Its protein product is CASSRPTGAYGYTF.

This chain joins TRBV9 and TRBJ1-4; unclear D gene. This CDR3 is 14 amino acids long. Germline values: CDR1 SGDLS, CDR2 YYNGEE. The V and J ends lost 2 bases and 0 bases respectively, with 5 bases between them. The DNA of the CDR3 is TGTGCCAGCAGCGTTCAATCAACTAATGAAAAACTGTTTTTT. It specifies CASSVQSTNEKLFF.

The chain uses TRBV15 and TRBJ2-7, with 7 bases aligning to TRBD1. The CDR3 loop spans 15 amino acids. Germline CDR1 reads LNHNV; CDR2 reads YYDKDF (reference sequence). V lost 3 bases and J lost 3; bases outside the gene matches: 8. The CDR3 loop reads CATSRIQGSNYEQYF. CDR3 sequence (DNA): TGTGCCACCAGCAGGATACAGGGGTCAAACTACGAGCAGTACTTC.

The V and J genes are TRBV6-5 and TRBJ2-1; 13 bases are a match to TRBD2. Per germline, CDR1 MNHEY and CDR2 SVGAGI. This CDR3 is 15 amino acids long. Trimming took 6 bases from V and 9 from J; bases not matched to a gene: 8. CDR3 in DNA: TGTGCCAGCAGATTAACTAGCGGGAGGGCCGGTGAGCAGTTCTTC. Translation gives CASRLTSGRAGEQFF.

CDR3 sequence (DNA): TGTGCCAGCAGTGAAAAGCCCCTTGGAGGGCGGGAGACCCAGTACTTC. It translates to CASSEKPLGGRETQYF. The chain combines TRBV2 with TRBJ2-5; the D gene is possibly TRBD2 (6 bases). CDR3 length: 16 amino acids. V dropped 2 bases and J dropped 5 bases, with 18 bases sitting between them. Germline CDR1 is SNHLY and CDR2 is FYNNEI.

The CDR3 spells CAWSSGEYGYTF. CDR3 bases: TGTGCCTGGAGTTCAGGGGAGTATGGCTACACCTTC. The chain couples TRBV30 to TRBJ1-2; the D gene is possibly TRBD1 (6 bases). From germline, CDR1 is GTSNPN and CDR2 SVGIG (reference sequence). The CDR3 sequence is 12 residues long. The V and J ends lost 2 bases and 5 bases respectively, with 9 bases between them.

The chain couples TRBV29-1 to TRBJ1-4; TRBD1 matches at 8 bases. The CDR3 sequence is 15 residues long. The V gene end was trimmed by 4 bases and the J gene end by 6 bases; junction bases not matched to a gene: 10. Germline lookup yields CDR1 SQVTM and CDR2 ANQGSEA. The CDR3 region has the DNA TGCAGCGTTGTTTTGTCCCCGGGACAGGATGAAAAACTGTTTTTT. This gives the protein CSVVLSPGQDEKLFF.

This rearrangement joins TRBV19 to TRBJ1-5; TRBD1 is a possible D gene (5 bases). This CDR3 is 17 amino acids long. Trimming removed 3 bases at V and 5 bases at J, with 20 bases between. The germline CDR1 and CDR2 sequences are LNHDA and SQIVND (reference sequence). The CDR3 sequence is CASSIGWKGPRDQPQHF. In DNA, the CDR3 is TGTGCCAGTAGTATTGGGTGGAAGGGGCCCAGGGATCAGCCCCAGCATTTT.

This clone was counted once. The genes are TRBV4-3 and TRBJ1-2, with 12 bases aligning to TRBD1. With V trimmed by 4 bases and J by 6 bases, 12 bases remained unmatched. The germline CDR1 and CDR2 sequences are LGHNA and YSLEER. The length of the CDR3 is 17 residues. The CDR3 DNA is TGCGCCAGCAGCCCCGTCCCGGGACAGGGGGCGAGGGATGGCTACACCTTC. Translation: CASSPVPGQGARDGYTF.

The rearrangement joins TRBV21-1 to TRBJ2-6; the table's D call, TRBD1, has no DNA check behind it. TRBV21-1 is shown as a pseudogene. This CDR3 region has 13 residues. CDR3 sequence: CASGALGANVLTF. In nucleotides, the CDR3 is TGTGCCAGCGGGGCCCTGGGGGCCAACGTCCTGACTTTC.

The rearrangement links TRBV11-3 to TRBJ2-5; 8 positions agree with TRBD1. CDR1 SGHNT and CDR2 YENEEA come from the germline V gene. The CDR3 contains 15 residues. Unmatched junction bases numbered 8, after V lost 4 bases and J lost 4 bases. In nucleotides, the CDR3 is TGTGCCAGCAGCTCCCAACCAGGACAGGGAGAGACCCAGTACTTC. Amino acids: CASSSQPGQGETQYF.

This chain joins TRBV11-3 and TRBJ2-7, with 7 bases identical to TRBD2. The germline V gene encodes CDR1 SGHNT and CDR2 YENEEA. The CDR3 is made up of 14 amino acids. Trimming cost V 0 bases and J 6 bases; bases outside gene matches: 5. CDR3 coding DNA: TGTGCCAGCAGCTTAGATGTAACTAGCGCCGAGCAGTACTTC. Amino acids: CASSLDVTSAEQYF.

In nucleotides, the CDR3 is TGTGCCAGCAGCTTAACGGGGGAAATAGCGGGGCCCCAATACAATGAGCAGTTCTTC. This sequence encodes CASSLTGEIAGPQYNEQFF. The V and J genes are TRBV7-3 and TRBJ2-1; 8 nucleotides align to TRBD2. J lost 4 bases, V lost 0 bases, and 14 bases had no gene match. Germline loops: CDR1 SGHTA, CDR2 FQGTGA. The CDR3 runs 19 residues.

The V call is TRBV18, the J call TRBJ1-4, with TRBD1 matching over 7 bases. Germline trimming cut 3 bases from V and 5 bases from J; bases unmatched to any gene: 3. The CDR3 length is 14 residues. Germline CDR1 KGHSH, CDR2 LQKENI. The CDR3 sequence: CASSPGQPNEKLFF. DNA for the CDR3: TGTGCCAGCTCACCGGGACAGCCGAATGAAAAACTGTTTTTT.

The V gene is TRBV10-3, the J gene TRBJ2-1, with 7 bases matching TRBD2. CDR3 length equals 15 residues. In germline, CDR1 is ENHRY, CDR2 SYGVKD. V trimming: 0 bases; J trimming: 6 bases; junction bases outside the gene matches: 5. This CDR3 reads CAISESGGPSNEQFF. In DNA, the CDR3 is TGTGCCATCAGTGAGTCGGGAGGGCCAAGCAATGAGCAGTTCTTC.

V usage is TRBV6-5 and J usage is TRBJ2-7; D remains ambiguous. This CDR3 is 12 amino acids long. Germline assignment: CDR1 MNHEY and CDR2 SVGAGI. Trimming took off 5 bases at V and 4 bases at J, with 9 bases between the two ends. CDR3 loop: CASSPTTYEQYF. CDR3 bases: TGTGCCAGCAGTCCCACCACATACGAGCAGTACTTC.

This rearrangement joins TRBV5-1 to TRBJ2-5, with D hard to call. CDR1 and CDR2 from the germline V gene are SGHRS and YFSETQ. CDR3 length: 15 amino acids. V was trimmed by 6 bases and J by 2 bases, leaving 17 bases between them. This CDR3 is CASTPTPDSQETQYF. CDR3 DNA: TGCGCCAGCACCCCGACGCCTGACTCACAAGAGACCCAGTACTTC.

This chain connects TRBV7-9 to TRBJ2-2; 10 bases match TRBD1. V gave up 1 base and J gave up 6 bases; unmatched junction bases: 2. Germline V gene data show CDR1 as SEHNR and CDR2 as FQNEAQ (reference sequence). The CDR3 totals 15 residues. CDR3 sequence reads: CASSLEGQGAGELFF. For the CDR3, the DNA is TGTGCCAGCAGCTTAGAAGGACAGGGGGCCGGGGAGCTGTTTTTT.

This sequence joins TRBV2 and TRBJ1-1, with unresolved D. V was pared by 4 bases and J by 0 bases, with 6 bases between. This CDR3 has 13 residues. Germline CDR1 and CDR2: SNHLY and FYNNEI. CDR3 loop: CASSADMNTEAFF. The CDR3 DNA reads TGTGCCAGCAGTGCTGACATGAACACTGAAGCTTTCTTT.